The 11 T cell receptor beta chains below come from one sample, sequenced in a study of tumor-infiltrating lymphocytes in primary liver carcinoma. The investigators made TCR beta cDNA from roughly 0.45 ug total RNA, using a constant-region primer. For TCR beta, libraries were produced by three nested multiplex PCR rounds using slightly modified ARM-PCR. TRBV1-TRBV30 forward primers paired with a C-beta reverse primer drove the first two PCR rounds, around 9 cycles each. Using its own MiXCR run on the multiplex PCR reads, TCRdb lists one record per CDR3 protein. This sample has more than 55,000 distinct CDR3 sequences, with about two thirds found just once. Total RNA and DNA came together from approximately 20-30 mg of bulk tissue without cell sorting. Specimen: liver tumor tissue from sampling region 2. The subset: tumor region T2, inferior pole. All receptors come from a middle-aged man with primary liver carcinoma and hepatitis B virus infection.

This sequence joins TRBV19 and TRBJ1-5, with 12 bases that match TRBD1. This CDR3 region has 16 residues. V lost 3 bases, J lost 7 bases, and 7 bases stayed unmatched. Germline CDR1 LNHDA, CDR2 SQIVND (reference sequence). The CDR3 reads CASSIPGQGARQPQHF. Written as DNA, the CDR3 is TGTGCCAGTAGTATCCCGGGACAGGGGGCACGGCAGCCCCAGCATTTT.

Regarding this clonotype: The conserved phenylalanine or tryptophan is not found at the CDR3 terminus, so this likely reflects a read error. The V and J genes are TRBV12-3 or TRBV12-4 and TRBJ1-2; 9 nucleotides agree with TRBD1. The CDR3 sequence is 14 residues long. The trim removed 5 bases at V and 4 bases at J, leaving 5 bases unmatched. Here the CDR3 reads CASSIGTGPYGYTL. The DNA of the CDR3 is TGTGCCAGCAGTATCGGGACAGGGCCCTATGGCTACACCCTC.

About this clonotype itself: A much larger clone lies one base from this, so it may be a read error. The chain uses TRBV11-2 and TRBJ1-4, with D perhaps TRBD1 (5 bases). The CDR3 is 18 amino acids. V lost 5 bases, J lost 3 bases, and 22 bases lay in between. Germline V gives CDR1 SGHAT, CDR2 FQNNGV. In nucleotides, the CDR3 is TGTGCCAGCAGCGCCGACCCCCGGGACGGGCAATCTAATGAAAAACTGTTTTTT. Its protein product is CASSADPRDGQSNEKLFF.

This sequence joins TRBV4-3 and TRBJ2-7; weak D call: TRBD2 (6 bases). The germline V gene encodes CDR1 LGHNA and CDR2 YSLEER. The CDR3 consists of 16 residues. V was shortened by 4 bases and J by 1 base, with 17 bases between the two germline ends. CDR3 sequence: CASSPEIAVSSYEQYF. The CDR3 DNA reads TGCGCCAGCAGCCCGGAAATAGCGGTCTCATCCTACGAGCAGTACTTC.

Concerning this clonotype: A read error may account for a junction end that differs from germline. V and J are TRBV11-2 and TRBJ2-5; 8 nucleotides agree with TRBD2. Germline loops: CDR1 SGHAT, CDR2 FQNNGV. The CDR3 has 16 amino acids. The CDR3 loop is CASNQTPGGGKVSQYF. CDR3 DNA sequence: TGTGCTAGCAACCAAACTCCCGGCGGGGGGAAAGTGAGCCAGTACTTC. Full variable domain (missing parts from reference TRBV11-2 and TRBJ2-5): EAGVAQSPRYKIIEKRQSVAFWCNPISGHATLYWYQQILGQGPKLLIQFQNNGVVDDSQLPKDRFSAERLKGVDSTLKIQPAKLEDSAVYLCASNQTPGGGKVSQYFGPGTRLLVL.

The genes are TRBV27 and TRBJ2-1; perhaps TRBD1 as D (6 bases). CDR1 and CDR2 (germline): MNHEY, SMNVEV (reference sequence). V dropped 6 bases and J dropped 7 bases, with 28 bases sitting between them. The CDR3 runs 18 residues. The CDR3, as DNA: TGTGCCAGCAGACTTAAGGCCCCAGGGGCGGCCTTTGGTAATGAGCAGTTCTTC. It translates to CASRLKAPGAAFGNEQFF.

The V call is TRBV6-1, the J call TRBJ2-5, with 7 nucleotides matching TRBD2. Germline V gene lookup returns CDR1 MNHNS and CDR2 SASEGT. The length of the CDR3 is 14 residues. V shed 8 bases and J 5 bases; nucleotides not matched to a gene: 11. The CDR3 sequence is CASSNNLGGETQYF. The CDR3 nucleotides read TGTGCCAGCTCCAATAACCTCGGGGGGGAGACCCAGTACTTC.

Concerning this clonotype itself: One end of the junction does not line up with germline, which may come from a read error. V usage is TRBV11-2 and J usage is TRBJ1-1, with no clear D. Germline values: CDR1 SGHAT, CDR2 FQNNGV. This CDR3 comprises 13 residues. The chain's CDR3 is CASSSVRDTVAFF. CDR3 DNA sequence: TGTGCCAGCAGCTCAGTTCGTGACACTGTAGCTTTCTTT.

The rearrangement links TRBV29-1 to TRBJ2-7; maybe TRBD1 (6 bases). The CDR3 is made up of 11 amino acids. Per the germline V gene, CDR1 is SQVTM and CDR2 is ANQGSEA. CDR3 DNA: TGCAGTGTATGGGACACCTACGAGCAGTACTTC. It codes for CSVWDTYEQYF.

The chain combines TRBV12-3 or TRBV12-4 with TRBJ1-5; 7 bases fit TRBD1. This CDR3 region has 13 residues. The J segment lost 9 bases and the V segment lost 5 bases, leaving 7 bases of the junction unmatched. The CDR3 nucleotides are TGTGCCAGCAGTGAGGGGGCAGGACGGCCCCAGCATTTT. This translates into CASSEGAGRPQHF.

In this sample, this clonotype turned up once. Without the conserved terminal phenylalanine or tryptophan, this CDR3 likely stems from a read error. J is TRBJ2-2 and V is TRBV28, with 8 bases aligning to TRBD1. The length of the CDR3 is 15 residues. Germline V gene sequence: CDR1 MDHEN, CDR2 SYDVKM. With 9 bases clipped from V and 4 bases from J, the junction kept 10 bases outside the gene matches. The CDR3 sequence: CARSPLDRGTGELFS. The CDR3 nucleotides read TGTGCCAGGAGCCCTCTAGACAGGGGCACCGGGGAGCTGTTTTCT.